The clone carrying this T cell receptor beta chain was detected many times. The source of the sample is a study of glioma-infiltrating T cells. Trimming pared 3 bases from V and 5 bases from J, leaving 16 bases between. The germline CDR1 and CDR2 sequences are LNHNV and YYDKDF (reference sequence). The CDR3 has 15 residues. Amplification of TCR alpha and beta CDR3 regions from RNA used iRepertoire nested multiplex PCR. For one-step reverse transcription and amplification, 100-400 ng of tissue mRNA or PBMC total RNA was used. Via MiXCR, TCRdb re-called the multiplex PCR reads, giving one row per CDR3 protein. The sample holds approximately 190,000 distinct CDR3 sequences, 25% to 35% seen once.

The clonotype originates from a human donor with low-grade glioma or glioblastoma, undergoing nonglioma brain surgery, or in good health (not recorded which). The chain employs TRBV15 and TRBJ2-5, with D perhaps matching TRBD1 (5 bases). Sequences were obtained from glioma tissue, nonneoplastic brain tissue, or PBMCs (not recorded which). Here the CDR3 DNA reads TGTGCCACCAGCAGGGCAGGGCTGACGACCGAGACCCAGTACTTC. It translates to CATSRAGLTTETQYF.